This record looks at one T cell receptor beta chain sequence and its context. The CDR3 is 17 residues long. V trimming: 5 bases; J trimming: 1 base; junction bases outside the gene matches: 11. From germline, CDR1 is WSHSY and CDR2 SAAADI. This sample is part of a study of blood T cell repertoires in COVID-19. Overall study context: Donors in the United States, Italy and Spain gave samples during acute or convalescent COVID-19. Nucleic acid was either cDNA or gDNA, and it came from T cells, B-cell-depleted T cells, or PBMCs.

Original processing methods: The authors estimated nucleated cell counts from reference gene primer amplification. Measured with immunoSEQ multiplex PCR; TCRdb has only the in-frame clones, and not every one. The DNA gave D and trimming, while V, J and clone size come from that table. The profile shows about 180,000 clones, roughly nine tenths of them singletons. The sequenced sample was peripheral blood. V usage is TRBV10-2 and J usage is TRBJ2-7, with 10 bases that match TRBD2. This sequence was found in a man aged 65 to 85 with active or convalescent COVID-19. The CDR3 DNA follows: TGCGCCAGCAGTTCTCTCCAGCGGGAGGGAAGATCCTACGAGCAGTACTTC. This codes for CASSSLQREGRSYEQYF.